These 3 T cell receptor beta chains originate from one sample sequenced in a study of blood T cell repertoires in COVID-19. The repertoire was sequenced with immunoSEQ multiplex PCR; TCRdb's copy has only in-frame clones and lacks some. The sample holds over 250,000 clones; around 87% are singletons and the top ten take 2.3%. What was sequenced was peripheral blood. The receptors were gathered from a woman aged 50 to 65 with acute or convalescent COVID-19.

The CDR3 region is CASSLAGGPAETQYF. CDR3 nucleotides: TGCGCCAGCAGCTTGGCGGGAGGGCCTGCCGAGACCCAGTACTTC. The chain couples TRBV5-1 to TRBJ2-5, with 8 bases lining up with TRBD2. This CDR3 comprises 15 residues. V lost 0 bases and J lost 5; bases outside the gene matches: 6. CDR1 is SGHRS and CDR2 is YFSETQ in the germline V gene.

The chain joins TRBV6-2 or TRBV6-3 to TRBJ2-3; 15 nucleotides align to TRBD2. V lost 0 bases to trimming and J lost 0 bases; unmatched junction nucleotides: 4. In germline, CDR1 is MNHEY, CDR2 SVGEGT. This CDR3 contains 19 residues. DNA for the CDR3: TGTGCCAGCAGTTACTCGCGGACTAGCGGGAGGGCTAGCACAGATACGCAGTATTTT. Encoded protein: CASSYSRTSGRASTDTQYF.

The V and J genes are TRBV7-6 and TRBJ1-2, with D tentatively TRBD1 (6 bases). The CDR3 is made up of 11 amino acids. CDR1 and CDR2 from the germline V gene are SGHVS and FNYEAQ. The V and J ends lost 4 bases and 6 bases respectively, with 6 bases between them. CDR3 loop: CASSSGDGYTF. The CDR3 DNA is TGTGCCAGCAGCTCAGGGGATGGCTACACCTTC.